What follows are 16 T cell receptor beta chains derived from one specimen sequenced in a study of blood T cell repertoires in COVID-19. The assay was immunoSEQ multiplex PCR, and TCRdb's table has in-frame clones only and misses some. The table includes under 300,000 clones, roughly 80% detected once. Sequenced material: peripheral blood. These receptors all come from a woman in her late teens or twenties with acute or convalescent COVID-19.

The V call is TRBV5-1, the J call TRBJ2-7, with TRBD2 matching 14 bases. CDR1 and CDR2 from the germline V gene are SGHRS and YFSETQ. The CDR3 extends over 15 amino acids. The trim removed 3 bases at V and 4 bases at J, leaving 3 bases unmatched. The chain's CDR3 is CASSSGLAGGYEQYF. The CDR3, as DNA: TGCGCCAGCAGCTCCGGACTAGCGGGAGGTTACGAGCAGTACTTC.

The chain employs TRBV11-2 and TRBJ2-4; 9 positions match TRBD1. CDR1 and CDR2 (germline): SGHAT, FQNNGV. V gave up 5 bases and J gave up 2 bases; unmatched junction bases: 4. This CDR3 has 15 residues. The CDR3 region is CASSVYRGPKNIQYF. In nucleotides, the CDR3 is TGTGCCAGCAGCGTTTACAGGGGGCCCAAAAACATTCAGTACTTC.

V gene TRBV2 combines with J gene TRBJ2-7; TRBD1 might be the D (6 bases). The CDR3 is 16 residues long. CDR1 and CDR2 from the germline V gene are SNHLY and FYNNEI. Trimming took 5 bases from V and 4 from J, leaving 21 bases between them. The chain's CDR3 is CASSTPPGHLSYEQYF. The CDR3 DNA follows: TGTGCCAGCAGTACTCCACCGGGACACTTATCATACGAGCAGTACTTC.

V gene TRBV19 combines with J gene TRBJ2-6; the match to TRBD1 covers 9 bases. CDR3 length: 18 residues. The J segment lost 3 bases and the V segment lost 7 bases, leaving 13 bases of the junction unmatched. In germline, CDR1 is LNHDA, CDR2 SQIVND (reference sequence). The CDR3 protein is CASKGGTGSAFGANVLTF. The CDR3, as DNA: TGTGCCAGTAAGGGGGGGACAGGGTCAGCCTTTGGGGCCAACGTCCTGACTTTC.

V is TRBV27 and J is TRBJ2-7; 9 bases match TRBD1. This CDR3 is built from 13 residues. J gave up 3 bases and V 7 bases, and 4 bases lay outside the gene matches. Germline CDR1 is MNHEY and CDR2 is SMNVEV (reference sequence). Here the CDR3 DNA reads TGTGCCAGCACAGGACAGGGGAACTACGAGCAGTACTTC. Protein product: CASTGQGNYEQYF.

This clone has at least ten counts. The J gene is TRBJ1-2, the V gene TRBV6-2 or TRBV6-3, with D possibly matching TRBD1 (6 bases). Germline V gene data show CDR1 as MNHEY and CDR2 as SVGEGT. The V end was cut by 0 bases, the J end by 6 bases, with 14 bases between. The CDR3 runs 15 residues. CDR3: CASSYSETGLNGYTF. The CDR3 nucleotides read TGTGCCAGCAGTTACTCGGAGACAGGCTTAAATGGCTACACCTTC.

The V call is TRBV7-9, the J call TRBJ2-7; TRBD1 matches 8 bases. The germline CDR1 and CDR2 sequences are SEHNR and FQNEAQ (reference sequence). Trimming removed 4 bases from V and 6 bases from J; junction bases left unmatched: 17. CDR3 size: 17 residues. This CDR3 reads CASSSRGQEGDRGEQYF. The CDR3 region has the DNA TGTGCCAGCAGCTCGCGGGGACAGGAGGGAGACCGGGGCGAGCAGTACTTC.

This chain connects TRBV7-9 to TRBJ2-1; TRBD2 agrees at 8 bases. The CDR3 contains 15 residues. J was trimmed by 8 bases and V by 5 bases; bases with no gene match: 11. Per the germline V gene, CDR1 is SEHNR and CDR2 is FQNEAQ (reference sequence). The chain's CDR3 is CASSRSSGSVDEQFF. In DNA form, the CDR3 reads TGTGCCAGCAGCCGGTCGAGCGGGAGTGTAGATGAGCAGTTCTTC. The full variable domain, rest sourced from reference TRBV7-9 and TRBJ2-1, is DTGVSQNPRHKITKRGQNVTFRCDPISEHNRLYWYRQTLGQGPEFLTYFQNEAQLEKSRLLSDRFSAERPKGSFSTLEIQRTEQGDSAMYLCASSRSSGSVDEQFFGPGTRLTVL.

V is TRBV6-2 or TRBV6-3 and J is TRBJ2-1, with D unresolved. Germline CDR1 is MNHEY and CDR2 is SVGEGT. CDR3 length: 16 residues. Trimming left V 4 bases short and J 0 bases short, with 13 bases between. As DNA, the CDR3 is TGTGCCAGCAGTTTGGGCACCCTGAGCTCCTACAATGAGCAGTTCTTC. Amino acid sequence: CASSLGTLSSYNEQFF.

The genes are TRBV27 and TRBJ2-1; perhaps TRBD1 as D (5 bases). This CDR3 is 15 amino acids long. Germline values: CDR1 MNHEY, CDR2 SMNVEV (reference sequence). Trimming pared 4 bases from V and 5 bases from J, leaving 15 bases between. CDR3 in amino acids: CASSSRTGINNEQFF. In nucleotides, the CDR3 is TGTGCCAGCAGTTCCCGAACAGGAATAAACAATGAGCAGTTCTTC.

This chain connects TRBV4-3 to TRBJ2-1, with 9 bases fitting TRBD2. Germline V lookup: CDR1 LGHNA, CDR2 YSLEER. The CDR3 is 15 residues long. V gave up 4 bases and J gave up 9 bases; unmatched junction bases: 10. The CDR3 nucleotides read TGCGCCAGCAGCCCAAGGGTCGCGCGGGGGGGTGAGCAGTTCTTC. Encoded protein: CASSPRVARGGEQFF.

This chain joins TRBV4-2 and TRBJ2-3; 13 nucleotides line up with TRBD2. Germline V CDR1 and CDR2: LGHNA, YNFKEQ. J was trimmed by 2 bases and V by 4 bases; bases with no gene match: 6. This CDR3 contains 17 residues. The CDR3 DNA sequence: TGTGCCAGCAGCCCACAGGGACTAGCGGGACCCACAGATACGCAGTATTTT. It codes for CASSPQGLAGPTDTQYF.

CDR3 sequence (DNA): TGTGCCAGCAGAACAGGACAGGGGGCCCCAGGGGACATTCAGTACTTC. It translates to CASRTGQGAPGDIQYF. The chain carries TRBV28 and TRBJ2-4; 11 bases line up with TRBD1. Trimming took 6 bases from V and 8 from J; bases not matched to a gene: 12. The germline CDR1 and CDR2 sequences are MDHEN and SYDVKM. This CDR3 is built from 16 residues.

This rearrangement joins TRBV23-1 to TRBJ2-1; D might be TRBD2 (7 bases). TRBV23-1 is classed as an ORF, of uncertain function. This CDR3 is built from 21 residues. V shed 0 bases and J shed 2 bases, with 26 bases lying between them. CDR3 bases: TGCGCCAGCAGTCAATCGTTGGACCCGATAGGGGGACTACTGACCTACAATGAGCAGTTCTTC. This codes for CASSQSLDPIGGLLTYNEQFF.

The chain couples TRBV5-4 to TRBJ2-1; 8 bases are shared with TRBD2. Losses at the gene ends were 2 bases for V and 4 bases for J; bases not matched to a gene: 17. Germline assignment: CDR1 SGHNT and CDR2 YYREEE (reference sequence). The CDR3 length is 19 residues. The CDR3 protein is CASSLSKGSGTASYNEQFF. Written as DNA, the CDR3 is TGTGCCAGCAGCTTATCGAAGGGTAGCGGGACCGCCTCTTACAATGAGCAGTTCTTC.

This clone has only one observation. This chain connects TRBV24-1 to TRBJ2-6; D unresolved. Deletions cut 7 bases from V and 0 bases from J, with 12 bases between. Per the germline V gene, CDR1 is KGHDR and CDR2 is SFDVKD. The CDR3 totals 16 residues. CDR3 coding DNA: TGTGCCACCAGGTTCGGTCAAGTCTCTGGGGCCAACGTCCTGACTTTC. Its protein is CATRFGQVSGANVLTF.